This T cell receptor (beta chain) was captured in a study of T cell changes during pregnancy in multiple sclerosis (dated by TCRdb to between 2018 and 2021). Background for the entire study: Changes in the T cell repertoire over the course of pregnancy were examined in this study in women with multiple sclerosis.

The library was generated by the immunoSEQ multiplex PCR assay. TCRdb carries this immuneACCESS record with in-frame sequences only. Its versions omit some clonotypes, under half of them owing to an unresolved V gene in the studies checked, with the rest unexplained. Here the sample has about 60,000 clones; 90% to 95% occur a single time. The ten largest account for about 0.93% of the sample. A remark on this clone: Its specific antigen is unknown. No base qualities exist here, and no much larger clone lies one base off it.

Including cysteine and phenylalanine, the CDR3 has 13 amino acids. The read is trimmed to its CDR3 DNA, 39 bases read in frame from base 1. The germline V gene gives CDR1 as SGHRS and CDR2 as YFSETQ. The germline ends are 7 bases apart after V is trimmed by 0 bases and J by 7 bases. The sequencing used peripheral blood, collected in the first trimester of pregnancy. The chain joins TRBV5-1 to TRBJ2-2; tentative D gene TRBD2, with 5 bases matching. This receptor was obtained from a female donor with multiple sclerosis, enrolled in a pregnancy study. This receptor carries the CDR3 CASSLDGGGELFF. The DNA is TGCGCCAGCAGCTTGGACGGAGGCGGGGAGCTGTTTTTT.